This TCR beta chain emerged from a study of OX40 agonist ivuxolimab in advanced cancers. Note on this clone: A read error may account for a junction end that differs from germline.

The protocol was immunoSEQ multiplex PCR, while the TCRdb copy is restricted to in-frame clones and leaves out a portion. The sample holds approximately 13,000 clones; around 77% are singletons and the top ten take about 32%. The CDR3 is made up of 15 amino acids. Germline V gives CDR1 SSHAT, CDR2 FNYEAQ (reference sequence). The chain recombines TRBV7-7 with TRBJ2-3; the D gene is possibly TRBD2 (5 bases). The TCR originated in an adult with an advanced solid tumor such as melanoma, head and neck, liver or kidney cancer. The source was CD4+ or CD8+ T cells sorted from blood, collected in a trial of the OX40 agonist ivuxolimab. CDR3 loop: CASSLVGGGTDTQYF. The CDR3 DNA reads TGTGCTAGCAGCTTAGTAGGAGGCGGCACAGATACGCAGTATTTT. The full variable domain, with the rest looked up from reference TRBV7-7 and TRBJ2-3, is GAGVSQSPRYKVTKRGQDVTLRCDPISSHATLYWYQQALGQGPEFLTYFNYEAQPDKSGLPSDRFSAERPEGSISTLTIQRTEQRDSAMYRCASSLVGGGTDTQYFGPGTRLTVL.